These T cell receptor beta chains were read from a single sample in a study of T-cell reconstitution after alpha-beta-depleted transplantation in children. TCRdb analysed the PCR reads with MiXCR anew, one entry per CDR3 protein. The profile shows around 800,000 distinct CDR3 sequences, approximately 15% of them singletons. The sequencing used PBMCs, mostly from graft donor cells, collected 360 days after TCRalphabeta/CD19-depleted stem cell transplant. These receptors came from a male patient between 10 and 17 years old who had a stem cell transplant for acute lymphoblastic leukemia, so the T cells may come from the graft donor. Each CDR3 is given with its conserved first and last residue. The D gene is left open where the match is weak. Clone size, where shown, is once, few, many, or a class for clones that have expanded.

d_call cdr3_length clone_size j_call v_call cdr3_nt cdr3_aa
- 15 - TRBJ2-7 TRBV12-3/TRBV12-4 TGTGCCAGCAGTCAAGGGACTCGATTTTCCTACGAGCAGTACTTC CASSQGTRFSYEQYF
TRBD1 15 many TRBJ2-1 TRBV2 TGTGCCAGCAGAGTAGACAGGGGGCCGTACAATGAGCAGTTCTTC CASRVDRGPYNEQFF
- 15 - TRBJ1-2 TRBV6-5 TGTGCCAGCAGACGAGACTGGACCCCCGGGGACGGCTACACCTTC CASRRDWTPGDGYTF
- 15 many TRBJ1-5 TRBV20-1 TGCAGTGCTAGAGATGGCGTGGGATACAATCAGCCCCAGCATTTT CSARDGVGYNQPQHF
- 14 - TRBJ2-4 TRBV7-9 TGTGCCAGCAGCCTCCCGTTTGACAAAAACATTCAGTACTTC CASSLPFDKNIQYF
TRBD2 15 few TRBJ2-1 TRBV12-3/TRBV12-4 TGTGCCAGCAGTGGTAGGACTAGATCCTACAATGAGCAGTTCTTC CASSGRTRSYNEQFF
- 10 - TRBJ2-1 TRBV25-1 TGTGCCAGCAGTGGGACCGAGCAGTTCTTC CASSGTEQFF
TRBD2 14 - TRBJ2-4 TRBV20-1 TGCAGTGCTGGACTAGCGGGAGCCAGGAGCATTCAGTACTTC CSAGLAGARSIQYF
- 13 - TRBJ1-1 TRBV9 TGTGCCAGCAGCGTAGACATCTACACTGAAGCTTTCTTT CASSVDIYTEAFF
TRBD1 15 - TRBJ2-7 TRBV15 TGTGCCACCAGCCCGCAAGAGGGGGCGCGGTACGAGCAGTACTTC CATSPQEGARYEQYF
TRBD2 16 few TRBJ2-1 TRBV11-1 TGTGCCAGCAGCTTCCCGACTAGCGGGACCCACAATGAGCAGTTCTTC CASSFPTSGTHNEQFF
TRBD1 14 - TRBJ2-5 TRBV6-1 TGTGCCAGCAGTCCGCTGACAGGGCAGGGGACCCAGTACTTC CASSPLTGQGTQYF
TRBD1 15 few TRBJ2-7 TRBV6-5 TGTGCCAGCAGTTACCGACAGGGCCAAGGGGGCGAGCAGTACTTC CASSYRQGQGGEQYF
TRBD2 16 few TRBJ2-2 TRBV5-4 TGTGCCAGCAGCCGGGGACTAGACCCTAACACCGGGGAGCTGTTTTTT CASSRGLDPNTGELFF
TRBD2 14 many TRBJ2-5 TRBV12-3/TRBV12-4 TGTGCCAGCAGTTCGTTAGCGGGAGCCGAGACCCAGTACTTC CASSSLAGAETQYF
- 15 - TRBJ1-1 TRBV5-1 TGCGCCAGCAGCTGGCGGGACGGCCCCAGCACTGAAGCTTTCTTT CASSWRDGPSTEAFF
TRBD2 14 few TRBJ2-1 TRBV12-3/TRBV12-4 TGTGCCAGCAGTCCCCCTAGCGGGAGGCGTGAGCAGTTCTTC CASSPPSGRREQFF
- 16 - TRBJ2-1 TRBV12-3/TRBV12-4 TGTGCCAGCAGTTTATTAGGGGGGAGTGGGTTGGGTGAGCAGTTCTTC CASSLLGGSGLGEQFF
- 16 - TRBJ1-6 TRBV18 TGTGCCAGCTCACCAGAGCAGGATTTTGTTAATTCACCCCTCCACTTT CASSPEQDFVNSPLHF
- 21 few TRBJ2-3 TRBV7-9 TGTGCCAGCACTCTTAAGTCGGCAGAGAAGCGTTGGATGTGGGGCACAGATACGCAGTATTTT CASTLKSAEKRWMWGTDTQYF
TRBD2 15 - TRBJ2-1 TRBV3-1 TGTGCCAGCAGCAGAGGGACTAGCCGGAGAGGTGAGCAGTTCTTC CASSRGTSRRGEQFF
- 16 - TRBJ1-5 TRBV20-1 TGCAGTGCTAGCGAGCGGGGGGGAAATAGCAATCAGCCCCAGCATTTT CSASERGGNSNQPQHF
- 14 - TRBJ2-7 TRBV5-1 TGCGCCAGCAGCGTGGGGCCTGATATCTACGAGCAGTACTTC CASSVGPDIYEQYF
TRBD1 13 - TRBJ1-1 TRBV3-1 TGTGCCAGCAGGTTCCAGGGGGGCACTGAAGCTTTCTTT CASRFQGGTEAFF
- 14 few TRBJ1-2 TRBV6-1 TGTGCCAGCAGAAGGGCCACCTCTAACTATGGCTACACCTTC CASRRATSNYGYTF
TRBD2 16 - TRBJ2-7 TRBV4-1 TGCGCCAGCAGCCAAGAGGCCCGGACTAGCGTTCACGAGCAGTACTTC CASSQEARTSVHEQYF
- 16 few TRBJ2-5 TRBV7-7 TGTGCCAGCAGCTTAGGACTAGTAGGGGGCCAAGAGACCCAGTACTTC CASSLGLVGGQETQYF
- 13 few TRBJ2-1 TRBV12-3/TRBV12-4 TGTGCCAGCTTTCGCCACTCCTACAATGAGCAGTTCTTC CASFRHSYNEQFF
TRBD1 12 few TRBJ2-7 TRBV7-9 TGTGCCAGCAGAGAGAGGGGGCGCGAGCAGTACTTC CASRERGREQYF
- 16 - TRBJ2-1 TRBV20-1 TGCAGTGCTAGAGGCCCTAGAGCGGGCCCCTACAATGAGCAGTTCTTC CSARGPRAGPYNEQFF
- 13 few TRBJ1-2 TRBV14 TGTGCCAGCAGCCAAGCCAGACACTATGGCTACACCTTC CASSQARHYGYTF
- 11 - TRBJ2-1 TRBV28 TGTGCCAGCAGCCGGGCTGTGGAGCAGTTCTTC CASSRAVEQFF
- 13 - TRBJ2-2 TRBV4-1 TGCGCCAGCAGCCAAGTAGCGGACGGGGAGCTGTTTTTT CASSQVADGELFF
TRBD2 15 few TRBJ2-2 TRBV5-1 TGCGCCAGCAGCCCTAGAGCGGGAGAGACCGGGGAGCTGTTTTTT CASSPRAGETGELFF
TRBD1 15 few TRBJ2-7 TRBV5-1 TGCGCCAGCAGCCGGAACAGGGACAGCCCCTACGAGCAGTACTTC CASSRNRDSPYEQYF
- 13 - TRBJ1-5 TRBV30 TGTGCCTGGAGTTCCCAGGGCAATCAGCCCCAGCATTTT CAWSSQGNQPQHF
TRBD2 16 many TRBJ2-1 TRBV27 TGTGCCAGCAGTTCCCTCCTAGCGGGAGGCCACAATGAGCAGTTCTTC CASSSLLAGGHNEQFF
- 14 many TRBJ1-4 TRBV27 TGTGCCAGCCAACTTATAGGGGTTGGGGAAAAACTGTTTTTT CASQLIGVGEKLFF
- 16 - TRBJ1-4 TRBV12-3/TRBV12-4 TGTGCCAGCAGTTTAGCGTTTGCAGGAGGGCGGGAAAAACTGTTTTTT CASSLAFAGGREKLFF
TRBD2 19 - TRBJ2-2 TRBV2 TGTACCAGCTGTTTGTGGGTAGCGGGAGTCCCACCGAACACCGGGGAGCTGTTTTTT CTSCLWVAGVPPNTGELFF
- 14 - TRBJ2-7 TRBV5-1 TGCGCCAGCAGCTGGGAAGGGGGAGGCGATGAGCAGTACTTC CASSWEGGGDEQYF
TRBD2 19 few TRBJ2-1 TRBV5-1 TGCGCCAGCAGCTTGAGATTTCAGTTAGCGGGAGGCCGGGACAATGAGCAGTTCTTC CASSLRFQLAGGRDNEQFF
- 14 many TRBJ2-7 TRBV3-1 TGTGCCAGCAGCCCCTTAGCGGTACCCTACGAGCAGTACTTC CASSPLAVPYEQYF
- 14 few TRBJ1-3 TRBV12-3/TRBV12-4 TGTGCCAGCAGTTTTACGTACTCTGGAAACACCATATATTTT CASSFTYSGNTIYF
TRBD2 15 few TRBJ2-1 TRBV5-1 TGCGCCAGCAGCCAGGGACTAGCGTTTTACAATGAGCAGTTCTTC CASSQGLAFYNEQFF
- 15 few TRBJ2-3 TRBV4-1 TGCGCCAGCAGCCGAGAGGAGCGAGGCACAGATACGCAGTATTTT CASSREERGTDTQYF
- 15 few TRBJ2-4 TRBV7-6 TGTGCCAGCAGCTTGGGACCGATAGCCAAAAACATTCAGTACTTC CASSLGPIAKNIQYF
- 21 - TRBJ1-1 TRBV5-1 TGCGCCAGCAGCTTGGAGCGTTTCCAATGGGCGTTTAAAATAGTTCGCACTGAAGCTTTCTTT CASSLERFQWAFKIVRTEAFF
- 14 - TRBJ2-5 TRBV28 TGTGCCAGCAGCCCCCCCCGACACCAAGAGACCCAGTACTTC CASSPPRHQETQYF
TRBD1 16 few TRBJ2-1 TRBV5-1 TGCGCCAGCAGCCTTTATCCGGGACAGGGTCACAATGAGCAGTTCTTC CASSLYPGQGHNEQFF